Shown below are 23 T cell receptor beta chains from a single sample sequenced in a study of blood T cell repertoires in COVID-19. Sequencing was performed with immunoSEQ multiplex PCR; in TCRdb, only in-frame clones are kept and a portion is missing. The sample comprises roughly 350,000 clones, roughly 90% of which are singletons, and just under 7.5% rests with the top ten. Sequencing used peripheral blood. These receptors were obtained from a woman aged 70-85 years with COVID-19, enrolled during active disease.

The chain couples TRBV3-1 (or the pseudogene TRBV3-2) to TRBJ1-1, with D possibly being TRBD1 (6 bases). V was trimmed by 5 bases and J by 11 bases, leaving 24 bases between them. This CDR3 has 15 residues. Per the germline V gene, CDR1 is LGHDT and CDR2 is YNNKEL (reference sequence). For the CDR3, the DNA is TGTGCCAGCAGCACCTCCACAGGGCGTCACCCCGGGGCTTTCTTT. Translating gives CASSTSTGRHPGAFF.

The CDR3 here is CASSPTGTGPQHF. The CDR3 DNA follows: TGCGCCAGCAGCCCGACAGGGACTGGGCCCCAGCATTTT. The chain combines TRBV5-1 with TRBJ1-5; 7 positions agree with TRBD1. Germline-derived CDR1 and CDR2 are SGHRS and YFSETQ. J gave up 9 bases and V 4 bases, and 7 bases lay outside the gene matches. This CDR3 is 13 amino acids long.

The chain combines TRBV28 with TRBJ1-6, with a possible D match to TRBD1 (5 bases). Trimming pared 8 bases from V and 9 bases from J, leaving 14 bases between. In germline, CDR1 is MDHEN, CDR2 SYDVKM. This CDR3 contains 13 residues. The CDR3 nucleotides read TGTGCCAGCTCCGTGGGGGGGGTTTCACCCCTCCACTTT. Protein product: CASSVGGVSPLHF. Full variable domain (remainder filled in from reference TRBV28 and TRBJ1-6): DVKVTQSSRYLVKRTGEKVFLECVQDMDHENMFWYRQDPGLGLRLIYFSYDVKMKEKGDIPEGYSVSREKKERFSLILESASTNQTSMYLCASSVGGVSPLHFGNGTRLTVT.

This clone was counted only a few times. The CDR3 region is CAWSVGGEYTTNEKLFF. In nucleotides, the CDR3 is TGTGCCTGGAGTGTAGGGGGTGAATATACAACTAATGAAAAACTGTTTTTT. The gene calls are TRBV30 and TRBJ1-4; D is possibly TRBD1 (6 bases). Germline-derived CDR1 and CDR2 are GTSNPN and SVGIG (reference sequence). The CDR3 loop spans 17 amino acids. Trimming removed 0 bases from V and 0 bases from J, with 14 bases in between.

For the CDR3, the DNA is TGTGCCAGCAGCTTAACTAGCGGGGCCTTGGAGCAGTACTTC. It specifies CASSLTSGALEQYF. The chain employs TRBV11-2 and TRBJ2-7; 10 positions match TRBD2. J lost 7 bases, V lost 2 bases, and 5 bases had no gene match. The CDR3 totals 14 residues. Germline CDR1 reads SGHAT; CDR2 reads FQNNGV.

The chain uses TRBV29-1 and TRBJ2-2, with 9 positions matching TRBD1. Germline CDR1 and CDR2: SQVTM and ANQGSEA. The CDR3 is 14 residues long. V shed 7 bases, J shed 8 bases, and the junction held 11 bases outside the gene matches. The CDR3 protein is CSASPGQGVGELFF. CDR3 in DNA: TGCAGCGCCTCCCCGGGACAGGGCGTGGGGGAGCTGTTTTTT.

This chain connects TRBV2 to TRBJ2-7, with 8 positions matching TRBD1. CDR3 size: 14 residues. Germline assignment: CDR1 SNHLY and CDR2 FYNNEI. The J segment lost 6 bases and the V segment lost 5 bases, leaving 9 bases of the junction unmatched. The CDR3 is CASSRLTGDLEQYF. CDR3 bases: TGTGCCAGCAGTCGACTGACAGGGGACCTCGAGCAGTACTTC.

The chain links TRBV7-2 to TRBJ2-3; TRBD2 matches at 8 bases. Germline CDR1 reads SGHTA; CDR2 reads FQGNSA. The length of the CDR3 is 14 residues. V lost 3 bases, J lost 1 base, and 0 bases stayed unmatched. The CDR3 loop reads CASSLRGGTDTQYF. The DNA for the CDR3 is TGTGCCAGCAGCTTGCGGGGGGGCACAGATACGCAGTATTTT.

V is TRBV7-2 and J is TRBJ1-5, with TRBD1 as a possible D gene (5 bases). The CDR3 length is 15 residues. V was shortened by 4 bases and J by 5 bases, with 15 bases between the two germline ends. CDR1 is SGHTA and CDR2 is FQGNSA in the germline V gene. CDR3 protein: CASSSKGGDYQPQHF. For the CDR3, the DNA is TGTGCCAGCAGCTCAAAAGGTGGGGACTATCAGCCCCAGCATTTT.

The chain couples TRBV18 to TRBJ1-1, with unresolved D. V was cut by 5 bases and J by 5 bases, with 18 bases left in between. In germline, CDR1 is KGHSH, CDR2 LQKENI. This CDR3 has 15 amino acids. The CDR3 DNA reads as TGTGCCAGCTCAAGGTACGGCGGGATGGAGACTGAAGCTTTCTTT. Translation: CASSRYGGMETEAFF.

This chain links TRBV5-8 with TRBJ1-4; D might be TRBD1 (6 bases). The CDR3 has 14 residues. Trimming removed 3 bases at V and 8 bases at J, with 14 bases between. Germline loops: CDR1 SGHTS, CDR2 YDEGEE. The DNA for the CDR3 is TGTGCCAGCAGCTATCAGGGGTTTCAAGAAAAACTGTTTTTT. Translated: CASSYQGFQEKLFF.

The J gene is TRBJ1-2, the V gene TRBV5-1, with D possibly being TRBD1 (5 bases). Germline V gene lookup returns CDR1 SGHRS and CDR2 YFSETQ. The CDR3 sequence is 12 residues long. V was shortened by 5 bases and J by 8 bases, with 13 bases between the two germline ends. Written as DNA, the CDR3 is TGCGCCAGCAGTGAGGCAGGGAACGGCTACACCTTC. The encoded protein is CASSEAGNGYTF.

This sequence joins TRBV10-3 and TRBJ1-1, with 7 nucleotides matching TRBD1. The CDR3 totals 13 residues. From germline, CDR1 is ENHRY and CDR2 SYGVKD. The V and J ends lost 7 bases and 3 bases, in that order; junction bases with no gene match: 5. CDR3 sequence (DNA): TGTGCCATCAAGCGAGGGGGCGACACTGAAGCTTTCTTT. Its translation is CAIKRGGDTEAFF.

The chain uses TRBV24-1 and TRBJ2-3; a possible D gene is TRBD1 (5 bases). This CDR3 comprises 13 residues. The germline gives CDR1 KGHDR, CDR2 SFDVKD. V lost 6 bases to trimming and J lost 5 bases, with 11 bases between them. DNA for the CDR3: TGTGCCACCAGTCCTCAGACAGAAGATACGCAGTATTTT. This sequence encodes CATSPQTEDTQYF.

Comments on this clone: Other DNA sequences in this specimen translate into the identical CDR3. This rearrangement joins TRBV15 to TRBJ2-7; the match to TRBD1 covers 7 bases. The germline V gene has CDR1 LNHNV and CDR2 YYDKDF (reference sequence). This CDR3 spans 14 amino acids. Unmatched junction bases numbered 3, after V lost 0 bases and J lost 4 bases. The CDR3 DNA reads TGTGCCACCAGCAGAGACAGGGGGTTTTACGAGCAGTACTTC. This translates into CATSRDRGFYEQYF. The variable domain in full, completed from reference TRBV15 and TRBJ2-7, reads DAMVIQNPRYQVTQFGKPVTLSCSQTLNHNVMYWYQQKSSQAPKLLFHYYDKDFNNEADTPDNFQSRRPNTSFCFLDIRSPGLGDTAMYLCATSRDRGFYEQYFGPGTRLTVT.

In this sample, this clone turned up a few times. The CDR3 loop reads CASSQGQVLNEKLFF. In DNA form, the CDR3 reads TGTGCCAGCAGCCAAGGACAGGTTCTTAATGAAAAACTGTTTTTT. This chain connects TRBV3-1 (or the pseudogene TRBV3-2) to TRBJ1-4, with a tentative D call TRBD1 (6 bases). Per the germline V gene, CDR1 is LGHDT and CDR2 is YNNKEL (reference sequence). The ends were cut back, 1 base at V and 4 bases at J, with 10 bases in the middle. This CDR3 has 15 amino acids.

The chain has TRBV27 and TRBJ2-7; D possibly corresponds to TRBD1 (6 bases). Germline-derived CDR1 and CDR2 are MNHEY and SMNVEV (reference sequence). This CDR3 comprises 14 residues. V was cut by 4 bases and J by 0 bases, with 10 bases left in between. As DNA, the CDR3 is TGTGCCAGCAGTTCGGTCAGGGGCTCCTACGAGCAGTACTTC. Translating gives CASSSVRGSYEQYF.

V and J are TRBV7-8 and TRBJ1-2; 7 bases are shared with TRBD1. CDR3 length: 14 amino acids. The trim removed 5 bases at V and 0 bases at J, leaving 3 bases unmatched. The germline CDR1 and CDR2 sequences are SGHVS and FQNEAQ. The CDR3 here is CASSIGTANYGYTF. CDR3 bases: TGTGCCAGCAGCATCGGGACAGCTAACTATGGCTACACCTTC.

The chain joins TRBV6-5 to TRBJ2-5; perhaps TRBD1 as D (5 bases). Trimming left V 4 bases short and J 4 bases short, with 19 bases between. CDR1 is MNHEY, CDR2 SVGAGI, per germline. This CDR3 is 16 amino acids long. The CDR3 is CASSSDSLLPGETQYF. The CDR3 DNA follows: TGTGCCAGCAGTTCTGACAGTCTCCTACCGGGAGAGACCCAGTACTTC.

The rearrangement links TRBV2 to TRBJ2-5; 8 bases are a match to TRBD2. V shed 4 bases and J 2 bases; nucleotides not matched to a gene: 12. Germline V lookup: CDR1 SNHLY, CDR2 FYNNEI. The CDR3 covers 17 residues. Written as DNA, the CDR3 is TGTGCCAGCAGTGGGTCGAGGGAGCGGGGGTTACAAGAGACCCAGTACTTC. As protein: CASSGSRERGLQETQYF.

This sequence joins TRBV6-5 and TRBJ2-7; 9 bases are a match to TRBD2. CDR3 size: 15 residues. Germline V gene lookup returns CDR1 MNHEY and CDR2 SVGAGI. V lost 6 bases to trimming and J lost 7 bases; unmatched junction nucleotides: 13. CDR3 sequence: CASSSAAGGVREQYF. CDR3 DNA: TGTGCCAGCAGCTCTGCAGCGGGGGGAGTGAGGGAGCAGTACTTC.

The V call is TRBV6-5, the J call TRBJ1-1; weak D call: TRBD1 (5 bases). Germline CDR1 reads MNHEY; CDR2 reads SVGAGI. Trimming cost V 4 bases and J 1 base, with 16 bases left between them. The CDR3 has 16 amino acids. The CDR3, as DNA: TGTGCCAGCAGTTCCCTGGGTCGTGGGGCGAACACTGAAGCTTTCTTT. It specifies CASSSLGRGANTEAFF.

With respect to this clone: This same CDR3 is encoded by further DNA sequences in the sample. The rearrangement joins TRBV7-3 to TRBJ2-1; D not certain. The germline V gene encodes CDR1 SGHTA and CDR2 FQGTGA. There are 13 residues in the CDR3. V was shortened by 6 bases and J by 0 bases, with 6 bases between the two germline ends. The CDR3 sequence: CASSLSSYNEQFF. The CDR3 DNA reads as TGTGCCAGCAGTCTTAGCTCCTACAATGAGCAGTTCTTC.